The 8 T cell receptor beta chains listed next were all sequenced from one sample in a study of blood T cells in healthy people across ages. Primed by a sample-barcoded 5' primer and a J-beta primer mix, a second PCR proceeded for about 6 to 11 cycles. TCRdb re-derived calls from the 5' RACE reads in MiXCR, one entry per CDR3 protein. Among about 800,000 distinct CDR3 sequences, approximately 25% were seen once, and the ten largest hold around 3.6%. These same data were also listed under a study on T cells of mothers and their children.

The specimen was blood. All receptors derive from a boy younger than 18 in good health.

V gene TRBV11-2 combines with J gene TRBJ1-1; possible D gene TRBD1, 5 bases. V was cut by 4 bases and J by 2 bases, with 14 bases left in between. This CDR3 has 15 amino acids. The V gene's germline CDR1 is SGHAT and CDR2 FQNNGV. Here the CDR3 DNA reads TGTGCCAGCAGCTCCGACGGGACGGCTAACACTGAAGCTTTCTTT. Protein: CASSSDGTANTEAFF.

This clonotype turned up a few times. V is TRBV5-5 and J is TRBJ1-4; D possibly corresponds to TRBD1 (6 bases). The germline V and J ends were trimmed by 4 bases and 7 bases, with 14 bases remaining between them. Germline V CDR1 and CDR2: SGHKS, YYEKEE (reference sequence). This CDR3 is 14 amino acids long. CDR3 protein: CASSTGFLGEKLFF. As DNA, the CDR3 is TGTGCCAGCAGCACAGGGTTTTTGGGTGAAAAACTGTTTTTT.

The chain links TRBV12-3 or TRBV12-4 to TRBJ2-1; tentative D call: TRBD2 (5 bases). CDR3 length: 15 amino acids. Trimming left V 1 base short and J 2 bases short, with 9 bases between. The CDR3 DNA follows: TGTGCCAGCAGTTTAGTCGCGGGTACCTACAATGAGCAGTTCTTC. Its translation: CASSLVAGTYNEQFF.

The sample holds a few counts of this clonotype. This chain joins TRBV20-1 and TRBJ1-2; 11 bases are a match to TRBD1. This CDR3 has 14 residues. The trim removed 7 bases at V and 7 bases at J, leaving 11 bases unmatched. Germline CDR1 DFQATT, CDR2 SNEGSKA (reference sequence). As DNA, the CDR3 is TGCAGTGTCCGATACGGACAGGGGGCTCTTGGCTACACCTTC. Amino acids: CSVRYGQGALGYTF.

This sequence joins TRBV5-1 and TRBJ2-2; 9 positions match TRBD2. Germline assignment: CDR1 SGHRS and CDR2 YFSETQ. The V gene end was trimmed by 4 bases and the J gene end by 1 base; junction bases not matched to a gene: 5. This CDR3 is 16 amino acids long. CDR3 amino acids: CASSGGLALNTGELFF. In nucleotides, the CDR3 is TGCGCCAGCAGCGGCGGACTAGCGTTGAACACCGGGGAGCTGTTTTTT.

This clonotype was seen a few times. The CDR3, as DNA: TGCAGTGCTCCTACGCAGAGCCTCAATGAGCAGTTCTTC. Translation gives CSAPTQSLNEQFF. The chain has TRBV20-1 and TRBJ2-1; D is ambiguous. The CDR3 extends over 13 amino acids. Trimming stripped 5 bases from V and 6 bases from J, with 14 bases between. Germline V gives CDR1 DFQATT, CDR2 SNEGSKA (reference sequence).

V gene TRBV20-1 combines with J gene TRBJ2-3; D remains unclear. V was trimmed by 4 bases and J by 3 bases, leaving 11 bases between them. There are 13 residues in the CDR3. Germline CDR1 is DFQATT and CDR2 is SNEGSKA (reference sequence). CDR3 sequence: CSAKFPETDTQYF. The CDR3 coding sequence is TGCAGTGCTAAATTCCCAGAGACAGATACGCAGTATTTT.

This chain links TRBV6-2 or TRBV6-3 with TRBJ1-1; maybe TRBD1 (5 bases). V was shortened by 7 bases and J by 3 bases, with 12 bases between the two germline ends. CDR1 and CDR2 from the germline V gene are MNHEY and SVGEGT. The CDR3 runs 13 residues. Here the CDR3 reads CASIRGGYTEAFF. The CDR3 region has the DNA TGTGCCAGCATTCGGGGGGGGTACACTGAAGCTTTCTTT.